This TCR beta chain was captured by sequencing in a study of T cells in Graves' hyperthyroidism and ophthalmopathy (dated by TCRdb to the late 2010s). The study in broad terms: Peripheral blood samples were taken at the time of initial diagnosis, prior to any treatment. Prospective prediction of ophthalmopathy was tested in an independent validation cohort of 18 to 20 hyperthyroidism patients and roughly 16 patients who later progressed to ophthalmopathy. For training and testing, the roughly 100 patients in the discovery cohort were randomly divided in a 7:3 ratio. To identify TCR V-J signatures that set the groups apart, the researchers used a discovery cohort of 100 patients, made up of under 45 with Graves' ophthalmopathy and some 60 with stable Graves' hyperthyroidism. In more than 5 Graves' hyperthyroidism patients, the study also compared T-cell repertoires from thyroid tissue with T-cell repertoires from blood. Once sampling was done, hyperthyroidism patients were given methimazole at a starting dose of 30 mg daily, whereas ophthalmopathy patients were given high-dose intravenous methylprednisolone. According to the paper, TCR Vbeta CDR3 sequencing was carried out on approximately 140 peripheral blood samples, which came from fewer than 50 ophthalmopathy, 75 or so hyperthyroidism and roughly 17 progressor patients.

The study at large found these results: Most expanded thyroid clonotypes (frequency above 0.001) were also found in blood, which suggests that blood repertoires may mirror thyroid immune responses. In validation, the model predicted progression to ophthalmopathy with about 71% sensitivity and roughly 75% specificity, a median of about six months before onset. No statistical method was used to set the sample size in advance, and investigators knew the group allocation. Ophthalmopathy was separated from stable hyperthyroidism by a 13 V-J signature model, with approximately 85% sensitivity and about 81% specificity obtained in cross-validation and 80%/75% obtained in testing.

Trimming takes 1 base off V and 7 bases off J; junction bases not matched to a gene: 4. The CDR3 runs 14 amino acids, cysteine and phenylalanine included. CDR3 DNA is the only sequence kept; it has 42 bases, read in frame from the first base. The germline V gene provides CDR1 SGHAT and CDR2 FQNNGV. The TCR beta CDR3 regions were amplified from the RNA transcripts. The first round of RT-PCR for the TCR CDR3 was performed with the HTBI primer set and the Qiagen OneStep RT-PCR kit. Libraries were constructed in a second round of multiplex PCR, after which size selection and purification were carried out. Sequencing of the libraries was done on an Illumina HiSeq2000 using paired-end 100 bp reads. In the source study's methods: Raw data were processed with SOAPnuke, discarding reads with adapters, uncalled bases, mean Phred below 15, or no exact constant-primer or identifier match. COPE v1.2.5 was used to merge the high-quality paired reads, and each unique nucleotide sequence was defined as a clonotype. Clonotypes were aligned to IMGT TRBV, TRBD and TRBJ reference segments using MiTCR v1.1. The analysis included only V-J combinations with a frequency above 0.0001, which together covered roughly 99% of the repertoires. The TCS score was defined as F50 (clonal expansion) divided by E x V (chaos), with BLOSUM62-based TCRdist calculated between CDR3 peptides within each V-J. Welch's t-statistics and random forest reduced fewer than 600 V-J features to roughly 13, which were used in a naive Bayes classifier (R e1071). In TCRdb, the public reads were trimmed at Q25 with fastp and aligned with MiXCR, with productive beta chains retained. Rows matching on CDR3 protein sequence are summarized as one entry with the most common DNA and genes. Here the V and J calls rest on TCRdb's processing, not on the authors' analysis. This sample is represented by roughly 350,000 distinct CDR3 sequences; about 15% of them were singletons. Under 30% of the sample is held by the ten biggest clonotypes.

Graves' hyperthyroidism was defined as stable when no progression to ophthalmopathy occurred over 18 months of follow-up. The hyperthyroidism patients were between 18 and 65 years old and newly diagnosed, with a disease duration of less than 2 months. Patients with uncontrolled infections, other autoimmune diseases, pregnancy or lactation were excluded. Diagnoses were based on clinical symptoms, serum thyroxine and TRAb, thyroid ultrasound and orbital computed tomography. PBMCs were separated from under 11 ml of fresh peripheral blood using Ficoll-Paque density gradient centrifugation. Total RNA was extracted using Trizol reagent, and RNA quality was assessed on an Agilent 2100 Bioanalyzer. This clonotype was observed many times. Its target antigen remains unknown. Per-base quality was not reported, and no clone a single base away is much larger than it.

This TCR was recovered from a woman aged 30 to 39 with Graves' hyperthyroidism. The source material was blood. This receptor chain uses TRBV11-2 and TRBJ2-1; 7 middle bases align to TRBD2. The CDR3 protein sequence reads: CASSLVGGQNEQFF. The bases read TGTGCCAGCAGCTTAGTGGGAGGGCAAAATGAGCAGTTCTTC.